What follows are 3 T cell receptor beta chains derived from one specimen sequenced in a study of T cell responses to AZD1222 COVID-19 vaccine. Repertoires were generated with immunoSEQ multiplex PCR, while TCRdb's copy carries only in-frame clones and drops some. Here the sample spans some 130,000 clones, roughly 93% being singletons. The source was peripheral blood, collected on day 0 of AZD1222 vaccination. The receptors were gathered from an adult in good health.

The V call is TRBV6-5, the J call TRBJ1-1, with TRBD1 identical over 8 bases. The trim removed 2 bases at V and 6 bases at J, leaving 2 bases unmatched. The CDR3 spans 13 residues. Germline V gives CDR1 MNHEY, CDR2 SVGAGI. CDR3 coding DNA: TGTGCCAGCAGTTACACGACAGGGGCTGAAGCTTTCTTT. Its protein product is CASSYTTGAEAFF.

This clone was found once. The rearrangement joins TRBV28 to TRBJ1-5; D not resolved. This CDR3 comprises 16 residues. Germline assignment: CDR1 MDHEN and CDR2 SYDVKM. V was clipped by 3 bases and J by 5 bases, with 17 bases between them. The DNA of the CDR3 is TGTGCCAGCAGTTTCCTCGACTTGAACATACATCAGCCCCAGCATTTT. This sequence encodes CASSFLDLNIHQPQHF.

The chain recombines TRBV19 with TRBJ1-2, with D uncertain. The ends were cut back, 5 bases at V and 6 bases at J, with 10 bases in the middle. In germline, CDR1 is LNHDA, CDR2 SQIVND (reference sequence). This CDR3 has 12 amino acids. CDR3 region: CASSWGSDGYTF. The DNA for the CDR3 is TGTGCCAGTAGTTGGGGTAGTGATGGCTACACCTTC.